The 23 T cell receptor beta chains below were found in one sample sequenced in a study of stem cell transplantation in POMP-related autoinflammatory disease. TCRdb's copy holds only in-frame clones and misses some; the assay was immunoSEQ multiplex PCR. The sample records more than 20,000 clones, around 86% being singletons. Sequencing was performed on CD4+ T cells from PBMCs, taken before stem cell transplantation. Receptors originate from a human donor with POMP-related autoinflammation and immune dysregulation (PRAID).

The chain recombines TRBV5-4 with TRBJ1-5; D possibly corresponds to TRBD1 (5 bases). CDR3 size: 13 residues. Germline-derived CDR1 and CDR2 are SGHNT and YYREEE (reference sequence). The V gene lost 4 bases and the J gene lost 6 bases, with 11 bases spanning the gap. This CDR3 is CASSPGGGQPQHF. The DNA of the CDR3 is TGTGCCAGCAGCCCGGGGGGGGGTCAGCCCCAGCATTTT.

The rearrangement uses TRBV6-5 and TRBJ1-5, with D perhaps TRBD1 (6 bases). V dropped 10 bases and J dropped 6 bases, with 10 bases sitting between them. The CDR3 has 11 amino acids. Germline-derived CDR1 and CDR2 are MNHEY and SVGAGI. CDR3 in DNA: TGTGCCACGGGGGGCCCTCAGCCCCAGCATTTT. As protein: CATGGPQPQHF.

The CDR3 sequence is CASSKGALITHSYNEQFF. CDR3 DNA: TGTGCCAGCAGTAAAGGGGCCTTAATTACTCACTCCTACAATGAGCAGTTCTTC. The chain has TRBV7-3 and TRBJ2-1; the D gene is possibly TRBD1 (5 bases). V lost 6 bases, J lost 0 bases, and 21 bases lay in between. The CDR3 is 18 amino acids. Germline V CDR1 and CDR2: SGHTA, FQGTGA.

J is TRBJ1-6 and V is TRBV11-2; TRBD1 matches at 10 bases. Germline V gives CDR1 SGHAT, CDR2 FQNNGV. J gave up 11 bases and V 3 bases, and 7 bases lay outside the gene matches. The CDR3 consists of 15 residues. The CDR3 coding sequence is TGTGCCAGCAGCTTGTACCGGGACAGGGGACCACCCCTCCACTTT. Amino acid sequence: CASSLYRDRGPPLHF.

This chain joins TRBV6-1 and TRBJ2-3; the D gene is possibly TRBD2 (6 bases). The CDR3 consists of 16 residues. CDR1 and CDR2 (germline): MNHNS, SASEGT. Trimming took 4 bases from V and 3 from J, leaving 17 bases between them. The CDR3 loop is CASSGALLGGTDTQYF. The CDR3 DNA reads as TGTGCCAGCAGTGGGGCCTTACTAGGAGGGACAGATACGCAGTATTTT.

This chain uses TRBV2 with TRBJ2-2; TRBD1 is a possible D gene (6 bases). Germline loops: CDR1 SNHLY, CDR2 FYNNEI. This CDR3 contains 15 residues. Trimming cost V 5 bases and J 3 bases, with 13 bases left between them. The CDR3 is CASSTQTGYTGELFF. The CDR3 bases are TGTGCCAGCAGTACACAAACAGGGTACACCGGGGAGCTGTTTTTT. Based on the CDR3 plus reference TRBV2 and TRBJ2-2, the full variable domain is EPEVTQTPSHQVTQMGQEVILRCVPISNHLYFYWYRQILGQKVEFLVSFYNNEISEKSEIFDDQFSVERPDGSNFTLKIRSTKLEDSAMYFCASSTQTGYTGELFFGEGSRLTVL.

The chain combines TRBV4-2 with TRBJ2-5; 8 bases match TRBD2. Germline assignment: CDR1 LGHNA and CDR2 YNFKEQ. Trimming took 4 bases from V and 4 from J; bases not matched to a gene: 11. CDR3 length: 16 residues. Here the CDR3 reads CASSPRDPGGRETQYF. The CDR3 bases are TGTGCCAGCAGCCCAAGAGATCCGGGGGGGAGAGAGACCCAGTACTTC.

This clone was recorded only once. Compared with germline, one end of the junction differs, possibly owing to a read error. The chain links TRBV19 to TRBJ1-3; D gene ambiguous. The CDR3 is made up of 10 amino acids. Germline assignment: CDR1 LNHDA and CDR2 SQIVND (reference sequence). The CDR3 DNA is TGTGCCAGTAGTATCACCCCAGCCCATTTT. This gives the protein CASSITPAHF.

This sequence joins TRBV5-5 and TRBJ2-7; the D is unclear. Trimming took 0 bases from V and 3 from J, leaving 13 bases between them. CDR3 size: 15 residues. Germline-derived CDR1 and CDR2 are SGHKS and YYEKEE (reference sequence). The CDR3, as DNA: TGTGCCAGCAGCTTGGAAGGGCTAGTCCTCTACGAGCAGTACTTC. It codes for CASSLEGLVLYEQYF.

The CDR3 reads CAISAGQGQPQHF. The CDR3 DNA reads TGTGCCATCAGTGCTGGGCAGGGACAGCCCCAGCATTTT. The chain has TRBV10-3 and TRBJ1-5; a weak D match, TRBD1 (5 bases). V shed 4 bases and J shed 7 bases, with 11 bases lying between them. The germline gives CDR1 ENHRY, CDR2 SYGVKD. The CDR3 sequence is 13 residues long.

The CDR3 nucleotides read TGTGCCAGTCGGCGACAGGGAGAGACTGAAGCTTTCTTT. It encodes CASRRQGETEAFF. The chain links TRBV19 to TRBJ1-1; 7 bases fit TRBD1. The V and J ends lost 8 bases and 5 bases, in that order; junction bases with no gene match: 8. Germline loops: CDR1 LNHDA, CDR2 SQIVND (reference sequence). The CDR3 covers 13 residues.

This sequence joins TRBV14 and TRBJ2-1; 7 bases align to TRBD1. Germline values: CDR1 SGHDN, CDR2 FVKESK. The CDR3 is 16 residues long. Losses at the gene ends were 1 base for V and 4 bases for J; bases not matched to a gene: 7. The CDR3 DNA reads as TGTGCCAGCAGCCAAGTAAGACAGGGAACATACAATGAGCAGTTCTTC. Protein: CASSQVRQGTYNEQFF.

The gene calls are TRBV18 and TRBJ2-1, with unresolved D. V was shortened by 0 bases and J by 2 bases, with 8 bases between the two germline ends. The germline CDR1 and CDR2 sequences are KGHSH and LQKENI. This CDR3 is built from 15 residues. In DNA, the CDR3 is TGTGCCAGCTCACCACCGTCCCGGCCCTACAATGAGCAGTTCTTC. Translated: CASSPPSRPYNEQFF. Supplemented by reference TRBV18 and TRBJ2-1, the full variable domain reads NAGVMQNPRHLVRRRGQEARLRCSPMKGHSHVYWYRQLPEEGLKFMVYLQKENIIDESGMPKERFSAEFPKEGPSILRIQQVVRGDSAAYFCASSPPSRPYNEQFFGPGTRLTVL.

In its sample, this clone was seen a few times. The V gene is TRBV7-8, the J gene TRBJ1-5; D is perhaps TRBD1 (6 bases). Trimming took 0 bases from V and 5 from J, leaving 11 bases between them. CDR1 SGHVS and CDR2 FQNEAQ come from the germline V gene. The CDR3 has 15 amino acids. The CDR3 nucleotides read TGTGCCAGCAGCTTAGCACAGGGTTTGCATCAGCCCCAGCATTTT. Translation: CASSLAQGLHQPQHF.

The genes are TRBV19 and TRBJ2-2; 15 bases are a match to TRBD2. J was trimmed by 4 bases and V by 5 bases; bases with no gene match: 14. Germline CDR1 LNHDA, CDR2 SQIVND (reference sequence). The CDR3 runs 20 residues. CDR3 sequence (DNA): TGTGCCAGTAGTGCCTCCGGGACTAGCGGGGGGCCCACCATCACCGGGGAGCTGTTTTTT. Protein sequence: CASSASGTSGGPTITGELFF.

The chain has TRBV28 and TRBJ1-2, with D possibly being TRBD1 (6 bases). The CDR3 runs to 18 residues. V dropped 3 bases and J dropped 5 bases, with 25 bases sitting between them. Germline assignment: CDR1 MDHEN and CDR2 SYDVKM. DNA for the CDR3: TGTGCCAGCAGTTTTCCGGGGGCGCGCTGGGCGGAAGGATATGGCTACACCTTC. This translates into CASSFPGARWAEGYGYTF.

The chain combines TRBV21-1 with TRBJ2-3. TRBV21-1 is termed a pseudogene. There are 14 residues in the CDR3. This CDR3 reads CASSLRGGTDTQYF. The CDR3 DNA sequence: TGTGCCAGCAGCCTCAGGGGAGGTACAGATACGCAGTATTTT.

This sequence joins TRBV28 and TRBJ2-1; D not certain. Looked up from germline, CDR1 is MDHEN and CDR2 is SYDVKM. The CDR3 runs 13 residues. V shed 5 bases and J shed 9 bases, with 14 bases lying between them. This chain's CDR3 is CASSPRSPSEQFF. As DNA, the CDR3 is TGTGCCAGCAGTCCGCGCTCCCCCTCTGAGCAGTTCTTC.

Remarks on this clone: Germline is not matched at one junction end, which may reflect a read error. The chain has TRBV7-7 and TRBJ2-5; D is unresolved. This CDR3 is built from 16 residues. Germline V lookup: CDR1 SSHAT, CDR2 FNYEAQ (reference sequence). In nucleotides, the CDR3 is TGTGCTAGCAGCTTAGTGGCTCCCCCCACGGTCGAGACCCAGTACTTC. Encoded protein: CASSLVAPPTVETQYF.

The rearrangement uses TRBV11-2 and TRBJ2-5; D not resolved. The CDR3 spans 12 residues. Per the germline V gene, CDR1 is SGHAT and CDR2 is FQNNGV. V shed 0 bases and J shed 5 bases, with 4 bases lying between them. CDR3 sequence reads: CASSLDGETQYF. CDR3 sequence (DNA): TGTGCCAGCAGCTTAGATGGGGAGACCCAGTACTTC.

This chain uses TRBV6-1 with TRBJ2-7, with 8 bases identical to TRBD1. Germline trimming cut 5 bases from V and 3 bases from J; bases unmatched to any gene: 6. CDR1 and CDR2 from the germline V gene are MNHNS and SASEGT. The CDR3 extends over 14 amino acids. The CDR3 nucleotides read TGTGCCAGCAGTACCGGGACAGGAAACTACGAGCAGTACTTC. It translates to CASSTGTGNYEQYF.

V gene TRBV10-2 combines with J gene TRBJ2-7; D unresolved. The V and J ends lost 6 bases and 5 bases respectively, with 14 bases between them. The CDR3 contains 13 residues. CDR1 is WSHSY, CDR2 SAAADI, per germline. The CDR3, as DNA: TGCGCCAGCAGATCTAGAAGGTTCCACGAGCAGTACTTC. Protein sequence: CASRSRRFHEQYF.

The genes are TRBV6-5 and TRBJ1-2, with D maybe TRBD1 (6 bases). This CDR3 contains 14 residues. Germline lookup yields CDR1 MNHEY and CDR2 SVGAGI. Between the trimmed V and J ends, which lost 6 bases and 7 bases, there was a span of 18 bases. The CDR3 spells CASSGRDTVFGYTF. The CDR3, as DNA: TGTGCCAGCAGCGGCCGGGACACGGTTTTTGGCTACACCTTC.